The present T cell receptor (beta chain) was sequenced within a study of breast tumors, draining lymph nodes, adjacent tissues. Study results and caveats: Compared with basal-like, luminal-like tumors shared significantly more repertoire with nontumor tissue. Tumor repertoires ranked between lymph nodes and nontumor tissue in diversity, with V and J gene preferences. That most tumor T cells come from lymph nodes remained unproven. The data were judged consistent with most tumor T cells coming from lymph node and expanding in tumor.

A note on this clonotype: Antigen: not known. It may be a read error: a sequence one base away is much more abundant.

Breast cancer patients provided tissue from their axillary draining lymph nodes. This CDR3 is built from 14 residues. Per the germline V gene, CDR1 is MNHNS and CDR2 is SASEGT. One entry per CDR3 protein, called by TCRdb with MiXCR from the multiplex PCR reads. The table has about 140,000 distinct CDR3 sequences, approximately 30% seen once. Sequences were obtained from axillary lymph node tissue. The TCR comes from a female donor with breast cancer. Some clones in this sample may be carry-over from other donors' samples. The gene calls are TRBV6-1 and TRBJ2-5, with 7 positions matching TRBD1. This CDR3 reads CASRTGPDREAQYF. CDR3 coding DNA: TGTGCCAGCAGGACAGGGCCCGATCGAGAGGCCCAGTACTTC.